These 27 T cell receptor beta chains were sequenced from one sample in a study of cytotoxic CD8 clonotypes in ibrutinib-treated CLL. Measured with immunoSEQ multiplex PCR; TCRdb has only the in-frame clones, and not every one. Of about 270,000 clones in the sample, about 72% are singletons; the top ten hold roughly 5%. The specimen was PBMCs, collected at disease progression, from a patient treated with ibrutinib. Receptors were obtained from a human donor with chronic lymphocytic leukemia.

J is TRBJ2-2 and V is TRBV7-2; D remains ambiguous. Germline-derived CDR1 and CDR2 are SGHTA and FQGNSA. CDR3 length: 13 amino acids. V shed 2 bases and J shed 3 bases, with 4 bases lying between them. CDR3 DNA: TGTGCCAGCAGCTTAATTTACACCGGGGAGCTGTTTTTT. Translating it yields CASSLIYTGELFF.

The rearrangement uses TRBV5-1 and TRBJ1-1; 11 positions match TRBD1. CDR3 length: 15 residues. The germline gives CDR1 SGHRS, CDR2 YFSETQ. The ends lost 2 bases at V and 3 bases at J; junction bases unmatched: 3. The CDR3, as DNA: TGCGCCAGCAGCTTTAGGACAGGGGGCTACACTGAAGCTTTCTTT. It translates to CASSFRTGGYTEAFF.

This clone has just one count. The J gene is TRBJ2-1, the V gene TRBV27, with TRBD1 as a possible D gene (6 bases). V lost 6 bases, J lost 14 bases, and 20 bases lay in between. Germline loops: CDR1 MNHEY, CDR2 SMNVEV (reference sequence). This CDR3 comprises 13 residues. This CDR3 reads CASRQGRRDKEFF. The CDR3 bases are TGTGCCAGCAGGCAGGGTCGCCGGGACAAGGAGTTCTTC.

The chain is built from TRBV7-9 and TRBJ1-1; D call uncertain. Per the germline V gene, CDR1 is SEHNR and CDR2 is FQNEAQ (reference sequence). The CDR3 totals 14 residues. V lost 2 bases and J 11 bases, leaving 18 bases between the germline ends. The CDR3 protein is CASSLPTSPLGAFF. The CDR3 coding sequence is TGTGCCAGCAGCTTACCAACTTCGCCTCTAGGCGCTTTCTTT.

The J gene is TRBJ1-6, the V gene TRBV6-5, with 7 nucleotides matching TRBD1. The trim removed 2 bases at V and 7 bases at J, leaving 8 bases unmatched. Per the germline V gene, CDR1 is MNHEY and CDR2 is SVGAGI. The CDR3 spans 16 residues. This CDR3 reads CASSYLSRGLNSPLHF. Written as DNA, the CDR3 is TGTGCCAGCAGTTACCTGTCTAGGGGGCTAAATTCACCCCTCCACTTT.

The rearrangement links TRBV28 to TRBJ2-7, with D perhaps TRBD2 (5 bases). Germline CDR1 and CDR2: MDHEN and SYDVKM. The CDR3 covers 13 residues. The germline V and J ends were trimmed by 6 bases and 7 bases, with 16 bases remaining between them. Here the CDR3 reads CASRPVGPGEQYF. The CDR3 DNA is TGTGCCAGCAGACCGGTCGGGCCGGGGGAGCAGTACTTC.

This chain uses TRBV19 with TRBJ2-7; TRBD2 might be the D (5 bases). Germline CDR1 and CDR2: LNHDA and SQIVND (reference sequence). The CDR3 spans 14 residues. Trimming removed 2 bases at V and 2 bases at J, with 10 bases between. The CDR3 reads CASSIRTRTYEQYF. CDR3 coding DNA: TGTGCCAGTAGTATACGGACTCGCACCTACGAGCAGTACTTC.

The chain is built from TRBV5-4 and TRBJ1-2, with D possibly matching TRBD1 (6 bases). Trimming left V 2 bases short and J 10 bases short, with 15 bases between. The germline CDR1 and CDR2 sequences are SGHNT and YYREEE (reference sequence). The length of the CDR3 is 13 residues. CDR3 region: CASSLGTTHDYTF. CDR3 nucleotide sequence: TGTGCCAGCAGCTTAGGGACAACTCACGACTACACCTTC.

The J gene is TRBJ2-3, the V gene TRBV4-1, with D uncertain. V lost 4 bases and J 4 bases, leaving 6 bases between the germline ends. CDR3 length: 12 residues. Germline V gene lookup returns CDR1 MGHRA and CDR2 YSYEKL. This CDR3 is CASSLSSDTQYF. In nucleotides, the CDR3 is TGCGCCAGCAGCCTTTCTTCAGATACGCAGTATTTT.

V gene TRBV7-8 combines with J gene TRBJ1-6; no firm D call. In germline, CDR1 is SGHVS, CDR2 FQNEAQ. V dropped 0 bases and J dropped 13 bases, with 10 bases sitting between them. The CDR3 runs 13 residues. CDR3 DNA: TGTGCCAGCAGCTTAGCGTTAGGTTCGCCCCTCCACTTT. The encoded protein is CASSLALGSPLHF.

This sequence joins TRBV4-3 and TRBJ2-2, with 7 bases identical to TRBD1. V dropped 0 bases and J dropped 3; count of bases not matched to a gene: 4. The CDR3 totals 16 residues. CDR1 LGHNA and CDR2 YSLEER come from the germline V gene. The CDR3 region is CASSQDFDRDTGELFF. In nucleotides, the CDR3 is TGCGCCAGCAGCCAAGATTTCGACAGGGACACCGGGGAGCTGTTTTTT.

The rearrangement uses TRBV4-1 and TRBJ2-7, with D perhaps matching TRBD1 (6 bases). The CDR3 consists of 15 residues. Germline V gene lookup returns CDR1 MGHRA and CDR2 YSYEKL. The V gene lost 3 bases and the J gene lost 2 bases, with 14 bases spanning the gap. CDR3 nucleotide sequence: TGCGCCAGCAGCCAGGACCAAAGGACAGCCTACGAGCAGTACTTC. Translating it yields CASSQDQRTAYEQYF.

In this sample, this clone turned up a few times. The chain recombines TRBV5-6 with TRBJ1-2; D is undetermined. The germline V gene has CDR1 SGHDT and CDR2 YYEEEE. The CDR3 is 13 amino acids. Trimming left V 1 base short and J 3 bases short, with 7 bases between. CDR3 nucleotide sequence: TGTGCCAGCAGCTTGAGTCAGGACTATGGCTACACCTTC. Translation: CASSLSQDYGYTF.

V and J are TRBV20-1 and TRBJ1-2; D not certain. CDR3 length: 11 amino acids. Per germline, CDR1 DFQATT and CDR2 SNEGSKA (reference sequence). The CDR3 DNA reads as TGCGGGTCACGGTCTAACTATGGCTACACCTTC. Its translation: CGSRSNYGYTF.

This clone has only a few counts. The rearrangement uses TRBV4-1 and TRBJ1-5; 7 bases agree with TRBD1. Per germline, CDR1 MGHRA and CDR2 YSYEKL. J lost 2 bases, V lost 0 bases, and 13 bases had no gene match. The CDR3 is 19 residues long. The CDR3 nucleotides are TGCGCCAGCAGCCAAGAGCCACACGACAGGGTAGGGGGCAATCAGCCCCAGCATTTT. Protein sequence: CASSQEPHDRVGGNQPQHF.

The chain uses TRBV7-6 and TRBJ2-7, with 7 bases matching TRBD2. Germline CDR1 SGHVS, CDR2 FNYEAQ. Trimming cost V 3 bases and J 2 bases; bases outside gene matches: 7. The CDR3 has 15 amino acids. The CDR3 DNA reads as TGTGCCAGCAGCTTTCTAGCGGATAAACCCTACGAGCAGTACTTC. Translated, it gives CASSFLADKPYEQYF.

The chain joins TRBV6-6 to TRBJ2-1; D gene unclear. V gave up 1 base and J gave up 10 bases, with 5 bases separating them. This CDR3 region has 11 residues. Looked up from germline, CDR1 is MNHNY and CDR2 is SVGAGI (reference sequence). The chain's CDR3 is CASSYYQEQFF. CDR3 DNA sequence: TGTGCCAGCAGTTACTACCAGGAGCAGTTCTTC.

The CDR3 nucleotides are TGTGCCAGCAGGCCTCACAGGGAGAACACTGAAGCTTTCTTT. Residues: CASRPHRENTEAFF. The chain employs TRBV6-5 and TRBJ1-1; tentatively, D is TRBD1 (6 bases). Germline V gene lookup returns CDR1 MNHEY and CDR2 SVGAGI. This CDR3 region has 14 residues. V was clipped by 6 bases and J by 1 base, with 12 bases between them.

Note on this clone: Germline and junction disagree at one end, which may indicate a read error. Other DNA variants within this sample encode the same CDR3. The rearrangement uses TRBV29-1 and TRBJ2-5, with 7 bases lining up with TRBD2. Germline loops: CDR1 SQVTM, CDR2 ANQGSEA. The CDR3 is 13 residues long. The CDR3 region is CSVEGRGRETQYF. In DNA, the CDR3 is TGCAGCGTCGAAGGGCGCGGGAGAGAGACCCAGTACTTC.

This chain uses TRBV28 with TRBJ1-2, with no clear D. In germline, CDR1 is MDHEN, CDR2 SYDVKM. Trimming removed 4 bases from V and 4 bases from J, with 22 bases in between. The CDR3 has 17 amino acids. CDR3 sequence (DNA): TGTGCCAGCAGTTACTTTCCACGGGGAAAGTTTAGCTATGGCTACACCTTC. This encodes CASSYFPRGKFSYGYTF.

The CDR3 nucleotides are TGTGCCAGCAGTGATCATAATTTCGGGTCTGGGGCCAACGTCCTGACTTTC. This gives the protein CASSDHNFGSGANVLTF. The chain carries TRBV6-1 and TRBJ2-6; D remains ambiguous. Trimming pared 3 bases from V and 1 base from J, leaving 13 bases between. Germline lookup yields CDR1 MNHNS and CDR2 SASEGT. CDR3 size: 17 residues.

The chain couples TRBV10-2 to TRBJ2-5, with 9 bases fitting TRBD2. After removal of 8 bases from V and 2 bases from J, the junction contained 12 bases not matched to a gene. This CDR3 region has 16 residues. CDR1 is WSHSY and CDR2 is SAAADI in the germline V gene. The CDR3 loop is CASRHWGAGGQETQYF. CDR3 in DNA: TGCGCCAGCCGGCACTGGGGAGCGGGGGGACAAGAGACCCAGTACTTC.

The gene calls are TRBV28 and TRBJ2-7; 10 bases align to TRBD2. V gave up 8 bases and J gave up 4 bases; unmatched junction bases: 14. The CDR3 spans 16 residues. CDR1 is MDHEN, CDR2 SYDVKM, per germline. The CDR3 region is CASPASGTSAPYEQYF. DNA for the CDR3: TGTGCCAGCCCGGCATCAGGGACTAGCGCCCCGTACGAGCAGTACTTC. The whole variable domain, filled in from reference TRBV28 and TRBJ2-7, reads DVKVTQSSRYLVKRTGEKVFLECVQDMDHENMFWYRQDPGLGLRLIYFSYDVKMKEKGDIPEGYSVSREKKERFSLILESASTNQTSMYLCASPASGTSAPYEQYFGPGTRLTVT.

This clone occurred a few times. The chain joins TRBV5-1 to TRBJ1-1; 7 nucleotides line up with TRBD1. Germline CDR1 reads SGHRS; CDR2 reads YFSETQ. The length of the CDR3 is 13 residues. Trimming took 4 bases from V and 3 from J; bases not matched to a gene: 3. The CDR3 spells CASSVDRDTEAFF. The CDR3 DNA sequence: TGCGCCAGCAGCGTCGACAGGGACACTGAAGCTTTCTTT.

The chain has TRBV5-1 and TRBJ2-3, with TRBD2 matching 8 bases. Germline V lookup: CDR1 SGHRS, CDR2 YFSETQ. There are 17 residues in the CDR3. Trimming took 0 bases from V and 0 from J; bases not matched to a gene: 6. CDR3 coding DNA: TGCGCCAGCAGCTTGGCCGGCGGGGGGCCTAGCACAGATACGCAGTATTTT. It encodes CASSLAGGGPSTDTQYF.

This chain links TRBV5-4 with TRBJ2-5; 9 bases map to TRBD1. Germline V gene sequence: CDR1 SGHNT, CDR2 YYREEE (reference sequence). The CDR3 extends over 14 amino acids. Losses at the gene ends were 4 bases for V and 5 bases for J; bases not matched to a gene: 6. The chain's CDR3 is CASSARQGEETQYF. CDR3 sequence (DNA): TGTGCCAGCAGCGCCCGACAGGGGGAGGAGACCCAGTACTTC.

The CDR3, as DNA: TGTGCCAGCAGCTTAGCTAGCGGGGGGTACGAGCAGTACTTC. Translation: CASSLASGGYEQYF. The chain has TRBV7-2 and TRBJ2-7, with 10 bases aligning to TRBD2. CDR1 SGHTA and CDR2 FQGNSA come from the germline V gene. The CDR3 is made up of 14 amino acids. V was pared by 0 bases and J by 4 bases, with 0 bases of the junction left unmatched.